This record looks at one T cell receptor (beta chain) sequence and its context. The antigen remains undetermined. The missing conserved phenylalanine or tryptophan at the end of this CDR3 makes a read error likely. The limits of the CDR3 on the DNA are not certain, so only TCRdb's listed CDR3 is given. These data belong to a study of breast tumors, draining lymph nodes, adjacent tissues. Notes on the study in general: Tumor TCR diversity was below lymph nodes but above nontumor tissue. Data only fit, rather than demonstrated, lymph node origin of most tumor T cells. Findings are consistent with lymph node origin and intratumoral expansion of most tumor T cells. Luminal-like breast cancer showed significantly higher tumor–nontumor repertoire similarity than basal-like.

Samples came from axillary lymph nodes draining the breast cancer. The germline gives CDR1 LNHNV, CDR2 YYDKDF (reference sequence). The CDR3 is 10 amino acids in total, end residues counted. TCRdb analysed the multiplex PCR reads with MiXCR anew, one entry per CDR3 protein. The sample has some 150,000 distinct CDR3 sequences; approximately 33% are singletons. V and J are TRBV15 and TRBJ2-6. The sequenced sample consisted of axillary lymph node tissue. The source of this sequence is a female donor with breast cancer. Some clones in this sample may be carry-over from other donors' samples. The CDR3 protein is CATSRYDLTS.